This T cell receptor (beta chain) was observed in a study of shared T cell receptors in the human thymus. Assay: immunoSEQ multiplex PCR; the TCRdb copy retains only in-frame clones and omits some. The profile shows 500,000 to 750,000 clones, approximately 87% of them singletons. The sample was also linked to a second study, of human thymus T cells. That study adds: Thymic and blood repertoires appeared to show biased V and J gene usage. Overlap was high between thymic repertoires from unrelated individuals, as reported in related research.

Sequenced input: thymocytes. The TCR originated in a boy younger than two with a congenital heart defect.

The CDR3, as DNA: TGTGCCAGCAGCTTCTGGCGGGAGGTAGGTGAGCAGTTCTTC. Encoded protein: CASSFWREVGEQFF. The rearrangement links TRBV7-2 to TRBJ2-1; 8 bases align to TRBD2. Germline CDR1 SGHTA, CDR2 FQGNSA. This CDR3 has 14 amino acids. The ends lost 3 bases at V and 9 bases at J; junction bases unmatched: 7.